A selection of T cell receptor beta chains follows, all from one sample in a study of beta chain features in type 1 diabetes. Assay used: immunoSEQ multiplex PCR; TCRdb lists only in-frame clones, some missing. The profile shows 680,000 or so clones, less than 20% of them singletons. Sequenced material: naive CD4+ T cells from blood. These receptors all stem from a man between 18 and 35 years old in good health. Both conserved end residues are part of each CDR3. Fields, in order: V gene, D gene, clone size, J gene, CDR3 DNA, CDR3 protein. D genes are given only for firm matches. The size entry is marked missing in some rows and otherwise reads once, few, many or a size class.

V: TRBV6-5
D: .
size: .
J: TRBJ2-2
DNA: TGTGCCAGCAGAAACAGGGCGAAGAACACCGGGGAGCTGTTTTTT
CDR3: CASRNRAKNTGELFF

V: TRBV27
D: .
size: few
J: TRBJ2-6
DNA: TGTGCCAGCAGTTTATCCCAACGGGGCACTGGGGCCAACGTCCTGACTTTC
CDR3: CASSLSQRGTGANVLTF

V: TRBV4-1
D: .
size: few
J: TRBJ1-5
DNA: TGCGCCAGCAGCCAAGCGGCAACCAATCAGCCCCAGCATTTT
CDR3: CASSQAATNQPQHF

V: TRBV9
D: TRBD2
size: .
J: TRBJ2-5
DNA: TGTGCCAGCAGCGTAGGGCTAGCGGGGGTTGGGACCCAGTACTTC
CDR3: CASSVGLAGVGTQYF

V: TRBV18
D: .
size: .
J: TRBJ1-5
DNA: TGTGCCAGCTCACCAGGGACCAAGAATCAGCCCCAGCATTTT
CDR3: CASSPGTKNQPQHF

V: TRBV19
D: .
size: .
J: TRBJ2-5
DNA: TGTGCCAGCTCCAGGACAATAAACTTACAAGAGACCCAGTACTTC
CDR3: CASSRTINLQETQYF

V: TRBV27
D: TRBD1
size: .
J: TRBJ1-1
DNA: TGTGCCAGCAGGGCGATCGACAGGGGTGAAGCTTTCTTT
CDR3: CASRAIDRGEAFF

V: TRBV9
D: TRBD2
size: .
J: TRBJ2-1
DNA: TGTGCCAGCAGCCTTCTAGCGGTTGGGTACAATGAGCAGTTCTTC
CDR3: CASSLLAVGYNEQFF

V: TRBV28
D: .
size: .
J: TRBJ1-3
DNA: TGTGCCAGCAGTTTCGGCTTTGGAAACACCATATATTTT
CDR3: CASSFGFGNTIYF

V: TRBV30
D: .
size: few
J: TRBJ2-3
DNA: TGTGCCTGGAGTGTATCCCGGGGAAGCACAGATACGCAGTATTTT
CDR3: CAWSVSRGSTDTQYF

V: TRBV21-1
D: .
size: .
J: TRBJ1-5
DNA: TGTGCCAGCCCTAGGGTAGGTGACAATCAGCCCCAGCATTTT
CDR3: CASPRVGDNQPQHF

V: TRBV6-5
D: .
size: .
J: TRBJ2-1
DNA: TGTGCCACCCTGCGGTCTACTACCTACAATGAGCAGTTCTTC
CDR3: CATLRSTTYNEQFF

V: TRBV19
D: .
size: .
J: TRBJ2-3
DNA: TGTGCCAGCCGGAAGGGAGAGGTAGGAGATACGCAGTATTTT
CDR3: CASRKGEVGDTQYF

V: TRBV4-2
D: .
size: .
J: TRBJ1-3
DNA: TGTGCCAGCAGCCAAGATGTCAGCCTTTCTGGAAACACCATATATTTT
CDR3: CASSQDVSLSGNTIYF

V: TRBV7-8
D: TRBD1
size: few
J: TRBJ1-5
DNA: TGTGCCAGCAGCTCGACAGGGAATCAGCCCCAGCATTTT
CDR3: CASSSTGNQPQHF

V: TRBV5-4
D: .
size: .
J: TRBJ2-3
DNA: TGTGCCAGCAGCTCTGGCACAGATACGCAGTATTTT
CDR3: CASSSGTDTQYF

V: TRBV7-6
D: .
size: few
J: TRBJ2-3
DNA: TGTGCCAGCAGCCTCCGGGCCCAGGGTACCTCTCGCATTAGCACAGATACGCAGTATTTT
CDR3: CASSLRAQGTSRISTDTQYF

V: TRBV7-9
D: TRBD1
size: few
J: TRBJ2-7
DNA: TGTGCCAGCAGCTTAGCAGGACAGGCGCTAGAACAGTACTTC
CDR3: CASSLAGQALEQYF

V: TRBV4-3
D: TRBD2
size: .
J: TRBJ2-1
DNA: TGCGCCAGCAGCCAAGCCCACCGACTAGCGGGAAGGAGGTATGAGCAGTTCTTC
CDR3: CASSQAHRLAGRRYEQFF

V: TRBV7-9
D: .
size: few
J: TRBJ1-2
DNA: TGTGCCAGCAGCCCCCTGGGAGTCTTCGGCTATGGCTACACCTTC
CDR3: CASSPLGVFGYGYTF

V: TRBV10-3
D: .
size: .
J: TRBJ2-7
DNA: TGTGCCATCAGTGAGTCGGGCCAGGTTTTCCACGAGCAGTACTTC
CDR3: CAISESGQVFHEQYF

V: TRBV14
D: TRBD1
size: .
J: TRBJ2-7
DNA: TGTGCCAGCGCTCCACGTCCGGGACAGGAGCTCTACGAGCAGTACTTC
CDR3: CASAPRPGQELYEQYF

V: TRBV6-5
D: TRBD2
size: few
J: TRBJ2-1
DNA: TGTGCCAGCAGTTACTTAAGGACTAGGCCGTTCTTC
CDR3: CASSYLRTRPFF

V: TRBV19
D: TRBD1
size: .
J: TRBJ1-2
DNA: TGTGCCAGTAGTACCGACAGGGCAAGTCTGGACTATGGCTACACCTTC
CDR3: CASSTDRASLDYGYTF

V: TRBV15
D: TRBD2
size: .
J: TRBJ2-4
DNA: TGTGCCACCAGCAGAGTAGCGGGGGGGCCGGGCAAAAACATTCAGTACTTC
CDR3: CATSRVAGGPGKNIQYF

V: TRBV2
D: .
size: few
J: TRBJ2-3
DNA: TGTGCCAGCAGAGCGGGCCGCGATACGCAGTATTTT
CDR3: CASRAGRDTQYF

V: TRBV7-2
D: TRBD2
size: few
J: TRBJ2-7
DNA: TGTGCCAGCAGTTTCCCGGGACTAGCGGAATACGAGCAGTACTTC
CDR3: CASSFPGLAEYEQYF